This T cell receptor (beta chain) was recorded in a study of blood T cell repertoires in COVID-19. Study-wide context: Samples taken during acute and convalescent COVID-19 were collected in the United States, Italy and Spain.

This clone was detected once. Trimming took 2 bases from V and 0 from J; bases not matched to a gene: 5. The CDR3 totals 17 residues. The germline V gene encodes CDR1 SGHVS and CDR2 FQNEAQ. In the original processing: The authors estimated nucleated cell counts from reference gene primer amplification. Some clones are missing from TCRdb's copy, which holds only in-frame ones; the method was immunoSEQ multiplex PCR. The V and J calls and clone size come from that table; D and trimming were worked out from the DNA. The table records 200,000 to 300,000 clones, around 92% of them present only once. This rearrangement joins TRBV7-8 to TRBJ2-1, with 9 bases identical to TRBD2. This receptor was identified in a woman aged 25-40 years with acute COVID-19. Sequencing was carried out using PBMCs or T cells enriched from blood (not recorded which). The CDR3 region is CASSLWTSASSYNEQFF. The CDR3 bases are TGTGCCAGCAGCTTATGGACTAGCGCCTCCTCCTACAATGAGCAGTTCTTC.